A selection of T cell receptor beta chains follows, all from one sample in a study of blood T cell repertoires in COVID-19. The repertoire was sequenced with immunoSEQ multiplex PCR; TCRdb's copy has only in-frame clones and lacks some. The data show roughly 250,000 clones, 86% seen once. Sequenced sample: PBMCs or T cells enriched from blood (not recorded which). These receptors were obtained from a woman in her forties or fifties who had recovered from COVID-19. Each CDR3 is given with its conserved first and last residue. D genes are given only for firm matches. For some rows the clone size is stated as once, few or many, or as a class when expanded; others skip it.

j_call | clone_size | d_call | v_call | cdr3_nt | cdr3_aa
TRBJ1-1 | once | NA | TRBV6-5 | TGTGCCAGCAGACGGACAGTAAACACTGAAGCTTTCTTT | CASRRTVNTEAFF
TRBJ2-1 | NA | TRBD2 | TRBV3-1/TRBV3-2 | TGTGCCAGCAGGCAGGGACTAGCGGGATACAATGAGCAGTTCTTC | CASRQGLAGYNEQFF
TRBJ1-2 | NA | NA | TRBV7-2 | TGTGCCAGCAGCGCAAGACAGGCCACTAACTATGGCTACACCTTC | CASSARQATNYGYTF
TRBJ2-2 | NA | NA | TRBV29-1 | TGCAGCGCGACGAGAGACACCGGGGAGCTGTTTTTT | CSATRDTGELFF
TRBJ1-2 | NA | NA | TRBV6-5 | TGTGCCAGCAGTTACTCTCCCGCTTCCGGCGGCGGCTACACCTTC | CASSYSPASGGGYTF
TRBJ1-2 | NA | TRBD1 | TRBV4-1 | TGCGCCAGCAGCTCGGGACAGGGGGTATATGGCTACACCTTC | CASSSGQGVYGYTF
TRBJ2-2 | NA | NA | TRBV4-1 | TGCGCCAGCAGCCAAGAAGGGCAGGGGTTCGGGGAGCTGTTTTTT | CASSQEGQGFGELFF
TRBJ2-2 | NA | TRBD2 | TRBV4-3 | TGCGCCAGCAGCTCCGGGACTAGCGGGGTCACCGGGGAGCTGTTTTTT | CASSSGTSGVTGELFF
TRBJ1-1 | NA | NA | TRBV9 | TGTGCCAGCAGCTCCGAGGCCCAGGGCTCGTCTGAAGCTTTCTTT | CASSSEAQGSSEAFF
TRBJ2-2 | NA | TRBD2 | TRBV7-2 | TGTGCCAGCAGCTTAGAGCGGGGGCTTCTGTTTTTT | CASSLERGLLFF
TRBJ2-7 | NA | NA | TRBV5-1 | TGCGCCAGCAGCTTGGAGGCAGGGCCCCGGTACGAGCAGTACTTC | CASSLEAGPRYEQYF
TRBJ1-5 | NA | TRBD1 | TRBV15 | TGTGCCACCAGCAGAGGGGCGACAGGGGGAGGCCAGCCCCAGCATTTT | CATSRGATGGGQPQHF
TRBJ2-1 | NA | NA | TRBV27 | TGTGCCAGCAGTTTGCGGCGGAATGAGCAGTTCTTC | CASSLRRNEQFF
TRBJ1-6 | NA | TRBD1 | TRBV10-3 | TGTGCCATCAGTGAGTCGACCACAGGGGTAAAGACACCCCTCCACTTT | CAISESTTGVKTPLHF
TRBJ2-5 | NA | NA | TRBV28 | TGTGCCAGCAGGTTTGGGCTAGGACAGCAAGAGACCCAGTACTTC | CASRFGLGQQETQYF
TRBJ1-5 | NA | NA | TRBV16 | TGTGCCAGCAGCCCACAGGGTACCCTGGGCAATCAGCCCCAGCATTTT | CASSPQGTLGNQPQHF
TRBJ1-1 | NA | TRBD1 | TRBV28 | TGTGCCAGCAGTTTATCCGGGACAGGAGGCTTTGGAGCTTTCTTT | CASSLSGTGGFGAFF
TRBJ1-6 | NA | TRBD1 | TRBV2 | TGTGCCAGCAATCCCCCGGGGCAGGGGGCAAGGAATTCACCCCTCCACTTT | CASNPPGQGARNSPLHF
TRBJ1-5 | NA | TRBD1 | TRBV12-3/TRBV12-4 | TGTGCCAGCAGCGCACAGGGGAATCAGCCCCAGCATTTT | CASSAQGNQPQHF
TRBJ1-2 | NA | NA | TRBV13 | TGTGCCAGCAGCCCCCGGGAGATCGCCGATGGCTACACCTTC | CASSPREIADGYTF
TRBJ2-1 | NA | NA | TRBV5-1 | TGCGCCAGCAGCTTGGCCGGAGTCTCCTACAATGAGCAGTTCTTC | CASSLAGVSYNEQFF
TRBJ2-1 | NA | TRBD2 | TRBV7-2 | TGTGCCAGCAGCTTAGCGGGAGGGGTGGATGAGCAGTTCTTC | CASSLAGGVDEQFF
TRBJ1-2 | NA | TRBD1 | TRBV9 | TGTGCCAGCAGCCACGGACAGGGCTATGGCTACACCTTC | CASSHGQGYGYTF
TRBJ1-3 | NA | NA | TRBV14 | TGTGCCAGCAGCCCTCTCGGAAGGGGTCGGAACACCATATATTTT | CASSPLGRGRNTIYF
TRBJ2-7 | NA | NA | TRBV11-3 | TGTGCCAGCAGCTTAGATCTACAGGGCGAGCAGTACTTC | CASSLDLQGEQYF
TRBJ2-1 | NA | TRBD2 | TRBV6-2/TRBV6-3 | TGTGCCAGCAGTTCACGGCGGGGGAATGAGCAGTTCTTC | CASSSRRGNEQFF